The entry that follows covers one TCR beta chain sequence. As yet, its antigen is unknown. This entry is derived from a study of T cell repertoires in cytomegalovirus infection. On the study more broadly: Recently identified HLA-C-restricted and well-studied HLA-B-restricted CMV epitopes were used. Matching HLA type and CMV infection were both indicated by public TCR beta signatures. Overall study results and limits: The response measured ex vivo was dominated by TCR beta clonotypes (HLA-C-restricted and CMV-specific). Pooled public TCR beta family frequency picked out CMV carriers with the relevant HLA.

V lost 1 base, J lost 0 bases, and 3 bases lay in between. The length of the CDR3 is 12 residues. CDR1 is DFQATT and CDR2 is SNEGSKA in the germline V gene (reference sequence). TCRdb redid the calling of the reads with MiXCR, one entry per CDR3 protein. The sample contains about 220,000 distinct CDR3 sequences, 35% to 40% of which appear only once. The TCR was taken from a human donor in good health (CMV status not recorded). Some clones in this sample may be carry-over from other donors' samples. The input for sequencing was CD8+ T cells from cultured PBMCs, taken from culture after CMV antigen stimulation. The chain uses TRBV20-1 and TRBJ1-1, with unresolved D. This CDR3 is CSARVVNTEAFF. The CDR3 coding sequence is TGCAGTGCTAGAGTAGTGAACACTGAAGCTTTCTTT.